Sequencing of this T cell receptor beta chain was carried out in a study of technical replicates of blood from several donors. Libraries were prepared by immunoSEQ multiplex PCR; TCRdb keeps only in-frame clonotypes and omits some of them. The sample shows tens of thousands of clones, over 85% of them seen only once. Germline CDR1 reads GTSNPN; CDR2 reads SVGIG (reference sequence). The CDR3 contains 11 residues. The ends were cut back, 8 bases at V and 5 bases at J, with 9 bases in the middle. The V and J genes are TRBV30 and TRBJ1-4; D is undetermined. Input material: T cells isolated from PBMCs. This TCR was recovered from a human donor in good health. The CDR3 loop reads CAQAQNEKLFF. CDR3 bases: TGTGCCCAAGCACAGAATGAAAAACTGTTTTTT.